Listed below are T cell receptor beta chains from one sample, sequenced in a study of yellow fever vaccine responses in identical twins. TCRdb independently ran MiXCR on the RT-PCR reads; one entry per CDR3 protein. The sample shows 5,500 to 8,000 distinct CDR3 sequences, 85% to 90% of them seen only once. Source: T cells from blood (PBMCs), unsorted or a sorted subset (not recorded which), taken before or after yellow fever vaccination (not recorded which). The receptors were gathered from a woman younger than 35 who received the yellow fever vaccine. CDR3s include the opening cysteine and the closing phenylalanine or tryptophan. Each record gives: J gene, clone size, V gene, D gene, CDR3 protein, CDR3 DNA. A D gene is named only where the DNA matches it firmly. The size of a clone is reported for some rows only, either as once, few or many, or as a class for expanded clones.

J gene: TRBJ2-2
clone size: NA
V gene: TRBV23-1
D gene: NA
CDR3 protein: CASSQWFQGSTGELFF
CDR3 DNA: TGCGCCAGCAGTCAATGGTTTCAGGGGAGCACCGGGGAGCTGTTTTTT

J gene: TRBJ2-7
clone size: NA
V gene: TRBV18
D gene: NA
CDR3 protein: CASSPPHQRNEQYF
CDR3 DNA: TGTGCCAGCTCACCACCTCACCAGAGGAACGAGCAGTACTTC

J gene: TRBJ1-1
clone size: NA
V gene: TRBV5-6
D gene: NA
CDR3 protein: CASSSTGVNTEAFF
CDR3 DNA: TGTGCCAGCAGCTCCACCGGAGTGAACACTGAAGCTTTCTTT

J gene: TRBJ2-3
clone size: NA
V gene: TRBV20-1
D gene: TRBD2
CDR3 protein: CSASGGASTDTQYF
CDR3 DNA: TGCAGTGCTTCCGGGGGGGCGAGCACAGATACGCAGTATTTT

J gene: TRBJ2-5
clone size: NA
V gene: TRBV7-3
D gene: NA
CDR3 protein: CASSLTWVETQYF
CDR3 DNA: TGTGCCAGCAGCTTAACTTGGGTAGAGACCCAGTACTTC

J gene: TRBJ2-5
clone size: NA
V gene: TRBV29-1
D gene: NA
CDR3 protein: CSVPDYYQETQYF
CDR3 DNA: TGCAGCGTTCCGGACTATTACCAAGAGACCCAGTACTTC

J gene: TRBJ2-6
clone size: once
V gene: TRBV4-3
D gene: NA
CDR3 protein: CASSQSISGANVLTF
CDR3 DNA: TGCGCCAGCAGCCAGTCCATTTCCGGGGCCAACGTCCTGACTTTC

J gene: TRBJ1-5
clone size: NA
V gene: TRBV18
D gene: NA
CDR3 protein: CASSPSGNQPQHF
CDR3 DNA: TGTGCCAGCTCACCATCTGGGAATCAGCCCCAGCATTTT

J gene: TRBJ2-5
clone size: NA
V gene: TRBV25-1
D gene: TRBD2
CDR3 protein: CASRGTSGSQETQYF
CDR3 DNA: TGTGCCAGCAGGGGGACTAGCGGGAGCCAAGAGACCCAGTACTTC

J gene: TRBJ2-7
clone size: NA
V gene: TRBV11-2
D gene: TRBD2
CDR3 protein: CASSLGVGLAGAYEQYF
CDR3 DNA: TGTGCCAGCAGCTTAGGAGTCGGGCTAGCGGGAGCATACGAGCAGTACTTC

J gene: TRBJ2-1
clone size: NA
V gene: TRBV29-1
D gene: NA
CDR3 protein: CSSGWSMDNEQFF
CDR3 DNA: TGCAGTTCGGGGTGGAGTATGGACAATGAGCAGTTCTTC

J gene: TRBJ1-3
clone size: NA
V gene: TRBV18
D gene: NA
CDR3 protein: CASSSGPLSSGNTIYF
CDR3 DNA: TGTGCCAGCTCATCAGGACCCTTGAGCTCTGGAAACACCATATATTTT

J gene: TRBJ2-7
clone size: NA
V gene: TRBV14
D gene: NA
CDR3 protein: CASSRQGRINEQYF
CDR3 DNA: TGTGCCAGCAGCCGGCAGGGTCGAATCAACGAGCAGTACTTC

J gene: TRBJ1-1
clone size: NA
V gene: TRBV18
D gene: TRBD1
CDR3 protein: CASSPSRTGSNEAFF
CDR3 DNA: TGTGCCAGCTCACCCTCACGGACAGGGAGTAATGAAGCTTTCTTT

J gene: TRBJ1-2
clone size: NA
V gene: TRBV11-1
D gene: TRBD1
CDR3 protein: CASSLASTGSNYGYTF
CDR3 DNA: TGTGCCAGCAGCTTAGCCTCGACAGGGTCAAACTATGGCTACACCTTC

J gene: TRBJ1-1
clone size: once
V gene: TRBV4-3
D gene: NA
CDR3 protein: CASSPRRLNTEAFF
CDR3 DNA: TGCGCCAGCAGCCCCCGTCGACTCAACACTGAAGCTTTCTTT

J gene: TRBJ2-7
clone size: NA
V gene: TRBV27
D gene: NA
CDR3 protein: CASSHGPQAYEQYF
CDR3 DNA: TGTGCCAGCAGTCATGGACCCCAAGCCTACGAGCAGTACTTC

J gene: TRBJ1-1
clone size: NA
V gene: TRBV18
D gene: NA
CDR3 protein: CASSPIFGGASSTEAFF
CDR3 DNA: TGTGCCAGCTCACCAATTTTCGGGGGGGCTTCTAGCACTGAAGCTTTCTTT

J gene: TRBJ2-3
clone size: once
V gene: TRBV5-6
D gene: NA
CDR3 protein: CASSLAGPDTQYF
CDR3 DNA: TGTGCCAGCAGCTTGGCTGGCCCAGATACGCAGTATTTT

J gene: TRBJ2-2
clone size: NA
V gene: TRBV11-1
D gene: NA
CDR3 protein: CASSFGTGELFF
CDR3 DNA: TGTGCCAGCAGCTTCGGGACCGGGGAGCTGTTTTTT

J gene: TRBJ2-3
clone size: NA
V gene: TRBV2
D gene: NA
CDR3 protein: CASSFASAEDTQYF
CDR3 DNA: TGTGCCAGCAGTTTCGCCTCCGCGGAAGATACGCAGTATTTT

J gene: TRBJ1-2
clone size: few
V gene: TRBV25-1
D gene: NA
CDR3 protein: CASSRGGANYGYTF
CDR3 DNA: TGTGCCAGCAGTAGGGGCGGAGCTAACTATGGCTACACCTTC

J gene: TRBJ1-2
clone size: NA
V gene: TRBV13
D gene: NA
CDR3 protein: CATARQDAIYGYTF
CDR3 DNA: TGTGCCACCGCCCGACAGGACGCCATCTATGGCTACACCTTC

J gene: TRBJ2-1
clone size: NA
V gene: TRBV19
D gene: NA
CDR3 protein: CASSTRWRNEQFF
CDR3 DNA: TGTGCCAGTAGTACCCGGTGGAGGAATGAGCAGTTCTTC

J gene: TRBJ2-3
clone size: NA
V gene: TRBV11-2
D gene: NA
CDR3 protein: CASSLSRTDGGDTQYF
CDR3 DNA: TGTGCCAGCAGCTTATCCCGAACAGACGGGGGAGATACGCAGTATTTT

J gene: TRBJ2-4
clone size: NA
V gene: TRBV2
D gene: TRBD1
CDR3 protein: CASRTGNIQYF
CDR3 DNA: TGTGCCAGCAGGACAGGGAACATTCAGTACTTC

J gene: TRBJ1-1
clone size: NA
V gene: TRBV11-3
D gene: NA
CDR3 protein: CASSQTAGRPLNTEAFF
CDR3 DNA: TGTGCCAGCAGCCAGACGGCAGGCCGCCCTCTGAACACTGAAGCTTTCTTT

J gene: TRBJ1-1
clone size: few
V gene: TRBV2
D gene: NA
CDR3 protein: CASSERGRGGEAFF
CDR3 DNA: TGTGCCAGCAGTGAACGCGGCAGGGGCGGTGAAGCTTTCTTT

J gene: TRBJ1-5
clone size: NA
V gene: TRBV2
D gene: TRBD1
CDR3 protein: CASSRDRGISNQPQHF
CDR3 DNA: TGTGCCAGCAGCCGGGACAGGGGGATTAGCAATCAGCCCCAGCATTTT

J gene: TRBJ2-7
clone size: NA
V gene: TRBV11-2
D gene: NA
CDR3 protein: CASKLAGNYEQYF
CDR3 DNA: TGTGCCAGCAAACTCGCCGGGAACTACGAGCAGTACTTC

J gene: TRBJ2-6
clone size: NA
V gene: TRBV29-1
D gene: TRBD1
CDR3 protein: CTTPGTGGAYSGANVLTF
CDR3 DNA: TGCACAACTCCGGGGACAGGGGGCGCGTATTCGGGGGCCAACGTCCTGACTTTC

J gene: TRBJ2-1
clone size: NA
V gene: TRBV23-1
D gene: NA
CDR3 protein: CASSHRSVSSYNEQFF
CDR3 DNA: TGCGCCAGCAGTCACCGGTCCGTGAGCTCCTACAATGAGCAGTTCTTC

J gene: TRBJ2-3
clone size: NA
V gene: TRBV11-1
D gene: NA
CDR3 protein: CASSYRSTDTQYF
CDR3 DNA: TGTGCCAGCAGCTATAGAAGCACAGATACGCAGTATTTT

J gene: TRBJ1-6
clone size: NA
V gene: TRBV9
D gene: NA
CDR3 protein: CASSVDGYNSPLHF
CDR3 DNA: TGTGCCAGCAGCGTAGATGGTTATAATTCACCCCTCCACTTT

J gene: TRBJ2-5
clone size: NA
V gene: TRBV29-1
D gene: TRBD2
CDR3 protein: CSVETSGRSIETQYF
CDR3 DNA: TGCAGCGTTGAGACTAGCGGGAGAAGTATTGAGACCCAGTACTTC

J gene: TRBJ2-5
clone size: NA
V gene: TRBV29-1
D gene: TRBD1
CDR3 protein: CSVPRQGARETQYF
CDR3 DNA: TGCAGCGTTCCCAGACAGGGGGCGCGAGAGACCCAGTACTTC

J gene: TRBJ2-7
clone size: NA
V gene: TRBV11-2
D gene: TRBD2
CDR3 protein: CASSLVAVAGASYF
CDR3 DNA: TGTGCCAGCAGCTTAGTTGCTGTAGCGGGGGCCTCGTACTTC

J gene: TRBJ1-6
clone size: NA
V gene: TRBV29-1
D gene: NA
CDR3 protein: CSVSGSGVNSPLHF
CDR3 DNA: TGCAGCGTTTCGGGATCAGGCGTTAATTCACCCCTCCACTTT

J gene: TRBJ2-3
clone size: once
V gene: TRBV3-1
D gene: NA
CDR3 protein: CASSQGLSTDTQYF
CDR3 DNA: TGTGCCAGCAGCCAAGGACTTTCCACAGATACGCAGTATTTT

J gene: TRBJ1-6
clone size: few
V gene: TRBV18
D gene: NA
CDR3 protein: CASSPLQGRDSPLHF
CDR3 DNA: TGTGCCAGCTCACCACTTCAGGGGCGGGATTCACCCCTCCACTTT

J gene: TRBJ2-3
clone size: NA
V gene: TRBV11-3
D gene: NA
CDR3 protein: CASSFRAGTDTQYF
CDR3 DNA: TGTGCCAGCAGCTTCAGGGCGGGCACAGATACGCAGTATTTT

J gene: TRBJ2-3
clone size: NA
V gene: TRBV20-1
D gene: TRBD2
CDR3 protein: CSARALSGRHTDTQYF
CDR3 DNA: TGCAGTGCTAGAGCCCTCAGCGGGAGGCACACAGATACGCAGTATTTT

J gene: TRBJ2-1
clone size: NA
V gene: TRBV29-1
D gene: NA
CDR3 protein: CSVALSSYNEQFF
CDR3 DNA: TGCAGCGTTGCCCTGAGCTCCTACAATGAGCAGTTCTTC

J gene: TRBJ1-5
clone size: NA
V gene: TRBV2
D gene: TRBD1
CDR3 protein: CASNLGTGQPQHF
CDR3 DNA: TGTGCCAGCAATCTGGGGACAGGTCAGCCCCAGCATTTT

J gene: TRBJ2-7
clone size: once
V gene: TRBV3-1
D gene: TRBD2
CDR3 protein: CASSLLAGREQYF
CDR3 DNA: TGTGCCAGCAGCCTGCTAGCGGGACGCGAGCAGTACTTC

J gene: TRBJ2-2
clone size: NA
V gene: TRBV29-1
D gene: TRBD1
CDR3 protein: CSARTGGTGELFF
CDR3 DNA: TGCAGCGCCCGGACAGGGGGGACCGGGGAGCTGTTTTTT

J gene: TRBJ2-4
clone size: NA
V gene: TRBV29-1
D gene: NA
CDR3 protein: CSGVTGKNIQYF
CDR3 DNA: TGCAGCGGTGTCACAGGGAAAAACATTCAGTACTTC

J gene: TRBJ2-7
clone size: NA
V gene: TRBV6-2/TRBV6-3
D gene: NA
CDR3 protein: CASKDGYEQYF
CDR3 DNA: TGTGCCAGCAAAGACGGCTACGAGCAGTACTTC

J gene: TRBJ2-3
clone size: NA
V gene: TRBV11-3
D gene: NA
CDR3 protein: CASSLIGGQAQQYF
CDR3 DNA: TGTGCCAGCAGCTTGATAGGAGGACAAGCCCAACAGTATTTT

J gene: TRBJ2-3
clone size: NA
V gene: TRBV12-3/TRBV12-4
D gene: NA
CDR3 protein: CASSLDRGGTDTQYF
CDR3 DNA: TGTGCCAGCAGTTTAGACAGAGGGGGCACAGATACGCAGTATTTT

J gene: TRBJ2-1
clone size: NA
V gene: TRBV29-1
D gene: TRBD1
CDR3 protein: CSVHQGADNEQFF
CDR3 DNA: TGCAGCGTTCACCAGGGGGCGGACAATGAGCAGTTCTTC

J gene: TRBJ2-7
clone size: NA
V gene: TRBV11-1
D gene: NA
CDR3 protein: CASSLGGAGSYEQYF
CDR3 DNA: TGTGCCAGCAGCTTAGGAGGGGCAGGGAGCTACGAGCAGTACTTC

J gene: TRBJ2-5
clone size: NA
V gene: TRBV5-4
D gene: TRBD2
CDR3 protein: CASRLGGRSLETQYF
CDR3 DNA: TGTGCCAGCAGGCTGGGCGGGAGAAGTCTGGAGACCCAGTACTTC

J gene: TRBJ2-3
clone size: once
V gene: TRBV7-3
D gene: TRBD2
CDR3 protein: CASSLLSSGGPGDTQYF
CDR3 DNA: TGTGCCAGCAGCTTATTGTCTAGCGGGGGGCCCGGAGATACGCAGTATTTT

J gene: TRBJ2-5
clone size: NA
V gene: TRBV20-1
D gene: NA
CDR3 protein: CSARNPAETQYF
CDR3 DNA: TGCAGTGCTAGGAACCCTGCGGAGACCCAGTACTTC